A selection of T cell receptor beta chains follows, all from one sample in a study of T cell responses to AZD1222 COVID-19 vaccine. Profiled with immunoSEQ multiplex PCR; TCRdb holds only in-frame clones, not every one. The sample includes 50,000 to 65,000 clones, roughly four fifths of them seen just once. The sample consisted of peripheral blood, taken 28 days after the second AZD1222 dose. The receptor source for this set is an adult who received the AZD1222 COVID-19 vaccine. CDR3s include the opening cysteine and the closing phenylalanine or tryptophan. The D gene is left open where the match is weak. The size field is filled for only some rows; it gives once, few, many or a size class.

>TRBJ1-2|TRBD1|NA|TRBV28
CASSLTLRTGSHGYTF
TGTGCCAGCAGTTTAACTCTCCGGACAGGGTCCCATGGCTACACCTTC
>TRBJ2-1|NA|NA|TRBV18
CASSPPNLGLRTGNEQFF
TGTGCCAGCTCACCACCTAACCTTGGCCTCAGAACGGGCAATGAGCAGTTCTTC
>TRBJ1-2|NA|NA|TRBV27
CASSLSGGRNGYTF
TGTGCCAGCAGTTTATCGGGGGGGCGTAATGGCTACACCTTC
>TRBJ2-5|NA|NA|TRBV6-2/TRBV6-3
CASSFQGETQYF
TGTGCCAGCAGTTTTCAGGGGGAGACCCAGTACTTC
>TRBJ2-7|TRBD1|NA|TRBV19
CAKGDRGYEQYF
TGTGCCAAAGGCGACAGGGGCTACGAGCAGTACTTC
>TRBJ2-7|TRBD2|NA|TRBV9
CASSVNSGTTYEQYF
TGTGCCAGCAGCGTTAATAGCGGGACCACCTACGAGCAGTACTTC
>TRBJ1-5|NA|NA|TRBV28
CASSFAGASNSNQPQHF
TGTGCCAGCAGTTTTGCAGGGGCCTCCAATAGCAATCAGCCCCAGCATTTT
>TRBJ2-7|TRBD1|NA|TRBV6-5
CASSYSGLQGGEQYF
TGTGCCAGCAGTTACTCGGGCCTACAGGGGGGCGAGCAGTACTTC
>TRBJ2-3|NA|NA|TRBV19
CASSISIADTQYF
TGTGCCAGTAGTATCAGTATCGCAGATACGCAGTATTTT
>TRBJ1-2|TRBD1|NA|TRBV6-1
CASRGTGHVYGYTF
TGTGCCAGCAGGGGGACAGGGCACGTCTATGGCTACACCTTC
>TRBJ1-3|NA|NA|TRBV7-2
CASSPSTSGNTIYF
TGTGCCAGCAGCCCCAGTACCTCTGGAAACACCATATATTTT
>TRBJ2-2|TRBD2|few|TRBV7-8
CASSPRTSGRDTGELFF
TGTGCCAGCAGCCCGCGGACTAGCGGGAGGGACACCGGGGAGCTGTTTTTT
>TRBJ1-4|TRBD1|NA|TRBV28
CASSSPSGTVIVGEKLFF
TGTGCCAGCAGTTCCCCGTCGGGGACAGTTATAGTGGGGGAAAAACTGTTTTTT
>TRBJ1-2|TRBD1|NA|TRBV9
CASSVGHRGTDGYTF
TGTGCCAGCAGCGTAGGTCACAGGGGAACTGATGGCTACACCTTC
>TRBJ1-2|NA|NA|TRBV27
CASSSPGRPNYGYTF
TGTGCCAGCAGCTCTCCCGGCAGGCCTAACTATGGCTACACCTTC
>TRBJ1-5|NA|few|TRBV28
CASSSPGGGQNQPQHF
TGTGCCAGCAGTTCCCCGGGGGGGGGTCAGAATCAGCCCCAGCATTTT
>TRBJ2-1|NA|NA|TRBV19
CASSIDQQAGQFF
TGTGCCAGTAGTATAGATCAACAGGCGGGGCAGTTCTTC
>TRBJ1-5|NA|NA|TRBV27
CASSFTGNQPQHF
TGTGCCAGCAGTTTCACGGGCAATCAGCCCCAGCATTTT
>TRBJ2-5|NA|NA|TRBV11-2
CASSLVGERGETQYF
TGTGCCAGCAGCTTAGTAGGGGAACGGGGGGAGACCCAGTACTTC
>TRBJ2-3|TRBD2|NA|TRBV27
CASRPLAGVALTSTDTQYF
TGTGCCAGCAGGCCACTAGCGGGAGTTGCCCTTACTAGCACAGATACGCAGTATTTT